This is a list of T cell receptor beta chains from one sample in a study of blood T cell repertoires in COVID-19. Using immunoSEQ multiplex PCR, the repertoire was profiled, and TCRdb retains in-frame clones only, with some absent. Of about 230,000 clones detected, roughly nine tenths appear once; the ten largest clones hold 3.1%. The sequenced material came from PBMCs or T cells enriched from blood (not recorded which). The receptors derive from a woman between 50 and 59 years old in a cohort exposed to, infected with or recovered from COVID-19 (not recorded which). CDR3s include the opening cysteine and the closing phenylalanine or tryptophan. Each record gives: D gene, clone size, V gene, J gene, CDR3 DNA, CDR3 protein. The D gene is left open where the match is weak. Clone size appears in some rows only: once, few, many, or a class for an expanded clone.

>TRBD1|-|TRBV12-3/TRBV12-4|TRBJ1-1
TGTGCCAGCAGCCCCGGGACAGTTTCTGAAGCTTTCTTT
CASSPGTVSEAFF
>TRBD1|-|TRBV2|TRBJ2-5
TGTGCCAGCAGGAGAGGGGCAACAGGGGCCCAGTACTTC
CASRRGATGAQYF
>-|-|TRBV9|TRBJ1-4
TGTGCCAGCAGCGCCCCAGATGAAAAACTGTTTTTT
CASSAPDEKLFF
>TRBD2|-|TRBV7-3|TRBJ2-2
TGTGCCAGCAGCTCCCCGCTAGGCGGGGGGGCTCGGACCGGGGAGCTGTTTTTT
CASSSPLGGGARTGELFF
>TRBD2|-|TRBV12-3/TRBV12-4|TRBJ2-1
TGTGCCACCCACGGGGGGGGGAATGAGCAGTTCTTC
CATHGGGNEQFF
>TRBD1|few|TRBV5-8|TRBJ1-1
TGTGCCAGCAGCTTGGTGCAGGGGGCGGGTAGCTTT
CASSLVQGAGSF
>TRBD2|-|TRBV29-1|TRBJ2-3
TGCAGCGTTGGGGGTCCAGGGAGGGGATCTAGCACAGATACGCAGTATTTT
CSVGGPGRGSSTDTQYF
>-|-|TRBV14|TRBJ1-1
TGTGCCAGCAGCCAAGATCTCAACCAGAGGGCTTTCTTT
CASSQDLNQRAFF
>-|-|TRBV5-1|TRBJ1-1
TGCGCCAGCAGCCACAATTACAGGGAACAGACTGAAGCTTTCTTT
CASSHNYREQTEAFF
>-|-|TRBV14|TRBJ2-5
TGTGCCAGCAGCCAGGACACCCTCTCGGGGACCCAGTACTTC
CASSQDTLSGTQYF
>-|once|TRBV3-1/TRBV3-2|TRBJ1-5
TGTGCCAGCAATGCCGGGATTAGCAATCAGCCCCAGCATTTT
CASNAGISNQPQHF
>-|-|TRBV19|TRBJ2-2
TGTGCCAGTAGTCAACACCAGAACACCGGGGAGCTGTTTTTT
CASSQHQNTGELFF
>TRBD2|-|TRBV10-3|TRBJ2-3
TGTGCCATCAGAGGCGAGCGGGGGTTACGCACAGATACGCAGTATTTT
CAIRGERGLRTDTQYF
>-|-|TRBV6-2/TRBV6-3|TRBJ2-3
TGTGCCAGCAGCCTCGGGGTCGACCCAGATACGCAGTATTTT
CASSLGVDPDTQYF
>-|-|TRBV18|TRBJ1-6
TGTGCCAGCTCACCGGGGGGTGGAAATTCACCCCTCCACTTT
CASSPGGGNSPLHF
>TRBD2|-|TRBV5-4|TRBJ2-5
TGTGCCAGCAGCCCCCCGGGGGGGAGGCAAGAGACCCAGTACTTC
CASSPPGGRQETQYF
>-|-|TRBV6-2/TRBV6-3|TRBJ2-7
TGTGCCAGCAGTTACGAAAGGGGCACCTACGAGCAGTACTTC
CASSYERGTYEQYF
>TRBD1|-|TRBV7-3|TRBJ1-6
TGTGCCAGCAGCTTACTAACAGGGGGCGGTTCACCCCTCCACTTT
CASSLLTGGGSPLHF
>-|-|TRBV3-1/TRBV3-2|TRBJ1-3
TGTGCCAGCAGCCCTCCCCTGACACCTCTCTCTGGAAACACCATATATTTT
CASSPPLTPLSGNTIYF
>-|-|TRBV7-2|TRBJ1-5
TGTGCCAGCAGCTTAGGAGGACAGCCCCAGCATTTT
CASSLGGQPQHF